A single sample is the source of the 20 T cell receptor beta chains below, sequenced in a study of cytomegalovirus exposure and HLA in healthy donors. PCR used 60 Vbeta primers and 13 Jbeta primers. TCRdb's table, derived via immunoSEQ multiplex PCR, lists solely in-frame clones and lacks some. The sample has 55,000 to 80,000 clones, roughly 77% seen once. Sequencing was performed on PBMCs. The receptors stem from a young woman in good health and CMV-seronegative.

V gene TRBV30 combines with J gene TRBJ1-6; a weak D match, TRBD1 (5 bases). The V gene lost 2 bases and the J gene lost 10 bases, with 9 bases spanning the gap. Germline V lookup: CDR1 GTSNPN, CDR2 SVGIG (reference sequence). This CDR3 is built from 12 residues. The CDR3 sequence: CAWSSGRSPLHF. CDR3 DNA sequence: TGTGCCTGGAGTTCAGGGAGGTCACCCCTCCACTTT.

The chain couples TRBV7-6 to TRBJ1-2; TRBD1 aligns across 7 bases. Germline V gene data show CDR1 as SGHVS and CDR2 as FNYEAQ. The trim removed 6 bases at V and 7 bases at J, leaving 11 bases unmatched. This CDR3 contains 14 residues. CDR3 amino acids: CASRPDEGARGYTF. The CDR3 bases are TGTGCCAGCAGACCAGACGAGGGGGCGCGTGGCTACACCTTC.

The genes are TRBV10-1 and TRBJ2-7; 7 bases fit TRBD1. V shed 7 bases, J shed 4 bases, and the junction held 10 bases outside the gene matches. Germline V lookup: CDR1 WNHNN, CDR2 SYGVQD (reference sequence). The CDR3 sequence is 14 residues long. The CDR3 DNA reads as TGCGCCAGCACACCGGGACAGAACTTTTACGAGCAGTACTTC. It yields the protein CASTPGQNFYEQYF.

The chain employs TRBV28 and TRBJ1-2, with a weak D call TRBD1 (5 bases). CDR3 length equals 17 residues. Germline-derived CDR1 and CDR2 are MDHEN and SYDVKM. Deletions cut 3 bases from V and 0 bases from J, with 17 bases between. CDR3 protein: CASSFLPGQVANYGYTF. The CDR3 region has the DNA TGTGCCAGCAGTTTCCTTCCCGGACAAGTTGCTAACTATGGCTACACCTTC.

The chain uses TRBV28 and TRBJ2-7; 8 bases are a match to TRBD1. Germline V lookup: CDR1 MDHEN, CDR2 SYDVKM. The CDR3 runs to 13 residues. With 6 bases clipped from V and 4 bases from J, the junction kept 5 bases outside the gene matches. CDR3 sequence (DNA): TGTGCCAGCAGCTGGGACAGGCGTTACGAGCAGTACTTC. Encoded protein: CASSWDRRYEQYF.

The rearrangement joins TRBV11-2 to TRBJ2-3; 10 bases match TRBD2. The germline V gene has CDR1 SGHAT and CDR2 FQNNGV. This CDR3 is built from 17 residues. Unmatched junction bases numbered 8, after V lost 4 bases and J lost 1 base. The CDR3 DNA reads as TGTGCCAGCAGCTCTGGCCCGGGGACTAGCGGCACAGATACGCAGTATTTT. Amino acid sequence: CASSSGPGTSGTDTQYF. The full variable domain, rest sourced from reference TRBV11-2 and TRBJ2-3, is EAGVAQSPRYKIIEKRQSVAFWCNPISGHATLYWYQQILGQGPKLLIQFQNNGVVDDSQLPKDRFSAERLKGVDSTLKIQPAKLEDSAVYLCASSSGPGTSGTDTQYFGPGTRLTVL.

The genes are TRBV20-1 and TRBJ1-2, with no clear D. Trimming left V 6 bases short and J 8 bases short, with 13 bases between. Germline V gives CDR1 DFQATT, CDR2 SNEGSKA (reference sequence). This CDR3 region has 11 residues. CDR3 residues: CSANPHSGYTF. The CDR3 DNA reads TGCAGTGCAAACCCCCACTCCGGCTACACCTTC.

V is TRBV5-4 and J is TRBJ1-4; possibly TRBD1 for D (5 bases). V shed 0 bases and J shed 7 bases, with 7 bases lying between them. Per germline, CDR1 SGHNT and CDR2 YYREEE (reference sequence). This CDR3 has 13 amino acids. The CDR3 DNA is TGTGCCAGCAGCTTGGGGGGGGGTGAAAAACTGTTTTTT. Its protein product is CASSLGGGEKLFF.

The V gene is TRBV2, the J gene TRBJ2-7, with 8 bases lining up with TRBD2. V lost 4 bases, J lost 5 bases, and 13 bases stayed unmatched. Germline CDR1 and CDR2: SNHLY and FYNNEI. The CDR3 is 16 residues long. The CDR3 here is CASSGREVLLIHEQYF. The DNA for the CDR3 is TGTGCCAGCAGTGGGCGGGAGGTACTCCTCATCCACGAGCAGTACTTC.

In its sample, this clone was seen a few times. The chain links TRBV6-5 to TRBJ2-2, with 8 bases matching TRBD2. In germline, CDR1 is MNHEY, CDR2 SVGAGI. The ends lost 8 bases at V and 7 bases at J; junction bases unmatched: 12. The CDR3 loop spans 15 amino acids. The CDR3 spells CASSLIAGLVGELFF. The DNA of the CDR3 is TGTGCCAGCTCGTTAATAGCGGGATTGGTCGGGGAGCTGTTTTTT.

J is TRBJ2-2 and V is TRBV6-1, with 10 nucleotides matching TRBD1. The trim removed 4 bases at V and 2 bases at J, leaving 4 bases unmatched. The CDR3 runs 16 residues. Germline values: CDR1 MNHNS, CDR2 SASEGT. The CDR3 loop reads CASSAGQGVNTGELFF. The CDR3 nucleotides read TGTGCCAGCAGTGCCGGACAGGGGGTTAACACCGGGGAGCTGTTTTTT.

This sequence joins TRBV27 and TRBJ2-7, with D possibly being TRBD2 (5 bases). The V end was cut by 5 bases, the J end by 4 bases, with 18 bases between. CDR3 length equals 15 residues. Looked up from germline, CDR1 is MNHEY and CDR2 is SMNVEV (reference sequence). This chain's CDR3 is CASSPRGGLLYEQYF. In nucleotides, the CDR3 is TGTGCCAGCAGTCCACGAGGAGGCCTGCTATACGAGCAGTACTTC.

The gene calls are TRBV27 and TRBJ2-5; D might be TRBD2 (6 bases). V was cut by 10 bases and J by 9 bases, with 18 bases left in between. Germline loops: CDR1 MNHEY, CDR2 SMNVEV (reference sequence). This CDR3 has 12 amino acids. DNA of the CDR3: TGTGCCACGGGGGTAGCAAAGGGGTCCCAGTACTTC. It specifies CATGVAKGSQYF.

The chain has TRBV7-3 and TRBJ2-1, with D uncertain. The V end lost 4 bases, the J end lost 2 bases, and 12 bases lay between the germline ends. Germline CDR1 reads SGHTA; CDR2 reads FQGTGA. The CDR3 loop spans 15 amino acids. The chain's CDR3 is CASSSTVSPYNEQFF. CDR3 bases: TGTGCCAGCAGCTCTACAGTATCCCCCTACAATGAGCAGTTCTTC.

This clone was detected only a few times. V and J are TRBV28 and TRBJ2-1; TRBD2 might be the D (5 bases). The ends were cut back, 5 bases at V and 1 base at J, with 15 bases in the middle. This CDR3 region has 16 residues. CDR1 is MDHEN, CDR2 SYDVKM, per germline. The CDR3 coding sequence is TGTGCCAGCAGTCCCTTGACTATCAAGTCCTACAATGAGCAGTTCTTC. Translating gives CASSPLTIKSYNEQFF.

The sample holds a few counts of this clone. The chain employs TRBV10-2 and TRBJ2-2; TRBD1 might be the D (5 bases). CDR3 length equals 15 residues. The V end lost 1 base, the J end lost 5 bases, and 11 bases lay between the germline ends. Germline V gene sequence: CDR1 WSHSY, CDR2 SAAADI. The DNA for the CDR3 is TGCGCCAGCAGTGAGTGGCAGGGTTATACCGGGGAGCTGTTTTTT. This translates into CASSEWQGYTGELFF.

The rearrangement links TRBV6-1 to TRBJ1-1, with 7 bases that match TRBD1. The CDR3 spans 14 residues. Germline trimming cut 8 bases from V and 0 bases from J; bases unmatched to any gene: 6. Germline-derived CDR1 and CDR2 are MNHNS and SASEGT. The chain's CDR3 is CASPTDRLNTEAFF. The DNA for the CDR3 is TGTGCCAGCCCCACGGACAGGCTGAACACTGAAGCTTTCTTT.

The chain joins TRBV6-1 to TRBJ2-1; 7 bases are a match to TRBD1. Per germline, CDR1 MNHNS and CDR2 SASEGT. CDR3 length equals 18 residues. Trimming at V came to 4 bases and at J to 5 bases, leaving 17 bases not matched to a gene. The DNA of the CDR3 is TGTGCCAGCAGTGCCCCCCCTCGTTGGGACAGTGCTCACAATGAGCAGTTCTTC. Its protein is CASSAPPRWDSAHNEQFF.

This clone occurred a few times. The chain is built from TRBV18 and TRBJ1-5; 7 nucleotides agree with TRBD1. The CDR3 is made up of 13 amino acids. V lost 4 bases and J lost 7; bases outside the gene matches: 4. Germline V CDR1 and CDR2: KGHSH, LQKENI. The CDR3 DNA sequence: TGTGCCAGCTCACAGGGGGCTGGGCAGCCCCAGCATTTT. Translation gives CASSQGAGQPQHF.

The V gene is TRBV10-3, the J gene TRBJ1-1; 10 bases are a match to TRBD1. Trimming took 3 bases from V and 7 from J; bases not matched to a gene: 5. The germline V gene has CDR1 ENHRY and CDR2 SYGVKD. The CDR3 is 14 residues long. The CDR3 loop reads CAISDRQGAGEAFF. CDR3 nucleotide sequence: TGTGCCATCAGTGACAGACAGGGGGCGGGTGAAGCTTTCTTT.